Below, 30 T cell receptor beta chains from the same sample are listed, as sequenced in a study of human T cells and chemical hapten exposure. From the RACE reads, TCRdb called clonotypes with MiXCR, one entry per CDR3 protein. The data contain some 81,000 distinct CDR3 sequences, over 6% of them seen just once; the ten biggest clones take up about 1.6%. Documented time point: patch test 1, 2 weeks after DPC sensitization. The treatment: therapeutic diphenylcyclopropenone sensitization with weekly scalp DPC. The sample was whole blood, taken in connection with sensitization to the hapten diphenylcyclopropenone (DPC). These receptor sequences come from a woman aged 30 to 39 with alopecia areata. Some clones in this sample may be carry-over from other donors' samples.

At least ten counts were recorded for this clonotype. The chain is built from TRBV5-1 and TRBJ2-7; 8 nucleotides match TRBD1. Germline lookup yields CDR1 SGHRS and CDR2 YFSETQ. The V segment lost 4 bases and the J segment 2 bases; nucleotides outside the gene matches: 5. CDR3 size: 14 residues. This CDR3 reads CASSPQTGAYEQYF. As DNA, the CDR3 is TGCGCCAGCAGCCCCCAGACAGGGGCCTACGAGCAGTACTTC.

This clonotype came up many times. The CDR3 region is CSARPGTSGGSYNEQFF. The DNA for the CDR3 is TGCAGTGCTAGACCCGGGACTAGCGGGGGATCCTACAATGAGCAGTTCTTC. The chain links TRBV20-1 to TRBJ2-1; TRBD2 matches at 14 bases. Germline V gives CDR1 DFQATT, CDR2 SNEGSKA (reference sequence). CDR3 length equals 17 residues. After removal of 2 bases from V and 1 base from J, the junction contained 4 bases not matched to a gene.

The table lists this clonotype with a few counts. The chain uses TRBV20-1 and TRBJ1-3, with D unresolved. CDR1 is DFQATT and CDR2 is SNEGSKA in the germline V gene (reference sequence). The CDR3 extends over 15 amino acids. The V gene lost 6 bases and the J gene lost 0 bases, with 15 bases spanning the gap. This CDR3 is CSASLGRSSGNTIYF. In nucleotides, the CDR3 is TGCAGTGCAAGCTTGGGCCGGAGCTCTGGAAACACCATATATTTT.

In this sample, this clonotype turned up many times. This chain joins TRBV7-2 and TRBJ1-5; 8 nucleotides align to TRBD1. Per germline, CDR1 SGHTA and CDR2 FQGNSA. J lost 3 bases, V lost 6 bases, and 7 bases had no gene match. The CDR3 extends over 15 amino acids. The CDR3 region has the DNA TGTGCCAGCAGTGGGGGACAGGCACTCAATCAGCCCCAGCATTTT. Residues: CASSGGQALNQPQHF.

This clonotype occurred many times. The chain employs TRBV15 and TRBJ1-5, with D unclear. Looked up from germline, CDR1 is LNHNV and CDR2 is YYDKDF (reference sequence). This CDR3 spans 16 amino acids. Trimming removed 1 base from V and 4 bases from J, with 14 bases in between. The CDR3 coding sequence is TGTGCCACCAGCAGAGCTGACGTAGGCCCGAATCAGCCCCAGCATTTT. Protein: CATSRADVGPNQPQHF.

This clonotype was seen repeatedly, ten times or more. The chain uses TRBV11-2 and TRBJ2-1; D is undetermined. Per germline, CDR1 SGHAT and CDR2 FQNNGV. V was trimmed by 5 bases and J by 1 base, leaving 12 bases between them. The CDR3 spans 15 residues. The CDR3 spells CASSPGIGSYNEQFF. As DNA, the CDR3 is TGTGCCAGCAGCCCGGGCATTGGGTCCTACAATGAGCAGTTCTTC.

This clonotype was picked up a small number of times. The chain recombines TRBV19 with TRBJ1-5; TRBD1 might be the D (6 bases). Germline CDR1 and CDR2: LNHDA and SQIVND (reference sequence). This CDR3 spans 15 amino acids. The V and J ends lost 3 bases and 2 bases respectively, with 11 bases between them. CDR3 sequence: CASSIIRGGNQPQHF. The CDR3 bases are TGTGCCAGTAGTATTATCAGGGGAGGCAATCAGCCCCAGCATTTT.

The chain couples TRBV12-3 or TRBV12-4 to TRBJ1-1; D is possibly TRBD1 (6 bases). The CDR3 loop spans 13 amino acids. With 10 bases removed from V and 3 bases from J, the gap between germline ends came to 15 bases. The CDR3 spells CAITQGSDTEAFF. Written as DNA, the CDR3 is TGTGCCATTACACAGGGCAGCGACACTGAAGCTTTCTTT.

Many counts were recorded for this clonotype. The chain employs TRBV7-8 and TRBJ1-4; 10 nucleotides line up with TRBD1. The J segment lost 7 bases and the V segment lost 0 bases, leaving 2 bases of the junction unmatched. The V gene's germline CDR1 is SGHVS and CDR2 FQNEAQ. The CDR3 contains 15 residues. The CDR3 DNA sequence: TGTGCCAGCAGCTTAGCGGGGACAGGGGTTGAAAAACTGTTTTTT. Amino acid sequence: CASSLAGTGVEKLFF. The full variable domain, its missing parts supplied by reference TRBV7-8 and TRBJ1-4, is GAGVSQSPRYKVAKRGQDVALRCDPISGHVSLFWYQQALGQGPEFLTYFQNEAQLDKSGLPSDRFFAERPEGSVSTLKIQRTQQEDSAVYLCASSLAGTGVEKLFFGSGTQLSVL.

CDR3 nucleotides: TGTGCCAGCAGGAGGGACAGGGAGGGACATAGCAATCAGCCCCAGCATTTT. This sequence encodes CASRRDREGHSNQPQHF. This rearrangement joins TRBV6-5 to TRBJ1-5, with TRBD1 identical over 9 bases. Per the germline V gene, CDR1 is MNHEY and CDR2 is SVGAGI. This CDR3 is 17 amino acids long. V lost 6 bases to trimming and J lost 0 bases; unmatched junction nucleotides: 9.

A note on this clonotype: A much larger clone sits a single nucleotide away, making a read error possible. This chain joins TRBV6-1 and TRBJ1-6; D not certain. CDR3 length: 16 amino acids. Germline lookup yields CDR1 MNHNS and CDR2 SASEGT. The CDR3 spells CASSVSSAGGNSPLNF. The CDR3 coding sequence is TGTGCCAGCAGTGTCTCGTCCGCCGGTGGTAATTCACCCCTCAACTTT.

This clonotype was detected many times. This sequence joins TRBV3-1 and TRBJ2-3; tentative D call: TRBD2 (7 bases). The V and J ends lost 4 bases and 0 bases respectively, with 17 bases between them. Germline V gene lookup returns CDR1 LGHDT and CDR2 YNNKEL (reference sequence). This CDR3 has 17 residues. The CDR3 protein is CASSRIYGGPSTDTQYF. The CDR3 DNA follows: TGTGCCAGCAGCCGGATTTACGGGGGGCCTAGCACAGATACGCAGTATTTT.

Ten or more counts support this clonotype. The CDR3 protein is CASSQEQGQGLSGNTIYF. CDR3 coding DNA: TGCGCCAGCAGCCAAGAACAGGGACAGGGACTCTCTGGAAACACCATATATTTT. The V call is TRBV4-1, the J call TRBJ1-3; TRBD1 matches 9 bases. The V and J ends lost 0 bases and 0 bases, in that order; junction bases with no gene match: 6. Per the germline V gene, CDR1 is MGHRA and CDR2 is YSYEKL. The CDR3 extends over 18 amino acids.

The rearrangement uses TRBV12-3 or TRBV12-4 and TRBJ1-4; D is unresolved. The CDR3 contains 14 residues. The V and J ends lost 5 bases and 0 bases respectively, with 7 bases between them. Written as DNA, the CDR3 is TGTGCCAGCAGTCCGCTCCCAACTAATGAAAAACTGTTTTTT. This codes for CASSPLPTNEKLFF.

CDR3 bases: TGTGCCAGTGGAACAATACAGGGTAGAAATGAAAAACTGTTTTTT. This gives the protein CASGTIQGRNEKLFF. The chain recombines TRBV19 with TRBJ1-4; D may be TRBD1 (6 bases). The germline CDR1 and CDR2 sequences are LNHDA and SQIVND (reference sequence). The CDR3 has 15 amino acids. V lost 8 bases and J 5 bases, leaving 18 bases between the germline ends.

This clonotype has a count of ten or more. The rearrangement uses TRBV6-5 and TRBJ2-3, with 8 nucleotides matching TRBD1. Germline-derived CDR1 and CDR2 are MNHEY and SVGAGI. J gave up 3 bases and V 6 bases, and 2 bases lay outside the gene matches. The CDR3 runs to 13 residues. CDR3 nucleotide sequence: TGTGCCAGCAGCTGGACAGGGACAGATACGCAGTATTTT. Its protein is CASSWTGTDTQYF.

This clonotype was seen a few times. V and J are TRBV15 and TRBJ1-2; no clear D gene. V lost 5 bases, J lost 8 bases, and 18 bases lay in between. The V gene's germline CDR1 is LNHNV and CDR2 YYDKDF (reference sequence). This CDR3 spans 14 amino acids. CDR3 in DNA: TGTGCCACCAGCCTCGCCCCCACACGCACCGGCTACACCTTC. Its translation is CATSLAPTRTGYTF.

This clonotype has just a few counts. This chain uses TRBV6-6 with TRBJ2-5, with 8 bases that match TRBD1. Germline V gene data show CDR1 as MNHNY and CDR2 as SVGAGI (reference sequence). V lost 8 bases to trimming and J lost 2 bases; unmatched junction nucleotides: 4. The CDR3 is 13 amino acids. The CDR3 region has the DNA TGTGCCAGCTCCACAGGGGGTCAAGAGACCCAGTACTTC. Translated: CASSTGGQETQYF.

The sample holds many counts of this clonotype. The CDR3 nucleotides read TGTGCCACCAGCAGAGATCCGGAGGGGGAGTCACCCCTCCACTTT. Translation: CATSRDPEGESPLHF. This rearrangement joins TRBV15 to TRBJ1-6, with D tentatively TRBD1 (6 bases). The V gene lost 0 bases and the J gene lost 10 bases, with 13 bases spanning the gap. The CDR3 loop spans 15 amino acids. Looked up from germline, CDR1 is LNHNV and CDR2 is YYDKDF (reference sequence).

This clonotype came up a few times. The gene calls are TRBV5-6 and TRBJ2-6; 9 nucleotides align to TRBD1. CDR1 SGHDT and CDR2 YYEEEE come from the germline V gene. V lost 4 bases to trimming and J lost 2 bases; unmatched junction nucleotides: 4. CDR3 length equals 16 residues. The DNA for the CDR3 is TGTGCCAGCAGCAGCCGGGACAGGGCTGGGGCCAACGTCCTGACTTTC. Its protein product is CASSSRDRAGANVLTF.

This clonotype has at least ten counts. The genes are TRBV10-2 and TRBJ1-6; D is possibly TRBD1 (5 bases). Germline CDR1 WSHSY, CDR2 SAAADI. Trimming pared 5 bases from V and 6 bases from J, leaving 8 bases between. This CDR3 spans 13 amino acids. In DNA form, the CDR3 reads TGCGCCAGCAGTAGTCAGGGTAATTCACCCCTCCACTTT. This translates into CASSSQGNSPLHF.

This clonotype was counted a few times. The chain combines TRBV5-4 with TRBJ2-5; D is perhaps TRBD1 (6 bases). V was shortened by 2 bases and J by 5 bases, with 13 bases between the two germline ends. Germline CDR1 and CDR2: SGHNT and YYREEE (reference sequence). The CDR3 runs 14 residues. The CDR3 nucleotides read TGTGCCAGCAGCTTTGGACAGTTCCAGGAGACCCAGTACTTC. This encodes CASSFGQFQETQYF.

This clonotype was seen a few times. The V gene is TRBV19, the J gene TRBJ1-3; D call uncertain. The length of the CDR3 is 17 residues. Per the germline V gene, CDR1 is LNHDA and CDR2 is SQIVND (reference sequence). Between the trimmed V and J ends, which lost 3 bases and 2 bases, there was a span of 17 bases. The CDR3 spells CASSMYVGSGAGNTIYF. The CDR3 region has the DNA TGTGCCAGTAGTATGTATGTGGGTTCCGGTGCTGGAAACACCATATATTTT.

This clonotype was counted at least ten times. The chain couples TRBV5-1 to TRBJ2-5; D gene ambiguous. The germline CDR1 and CDR2 sequences are SGHRS and YFSETQ. V was clipped by 2 bases and J by 5 bases, with 10 bases between them. The CDR3 spans 13 residues. The CDR3 sequence is CASSLGFIETQYF. The DNA for the CDR3 is TGCGCCAGCAGCTTAGGATTTATCGAGACCCAGTACTTC.

This clonotype was counted only a few times. This rearrangement joins TRBV28 to TRBJ2-7, with 7 bases aligning to TRBD1. The V and J ends lost 9 bases and 1 base, in that order; junction bases with no gene match: 24. CDR3 size: 19 residues. The V gene's germline CDR1 is MDHEN and CDR2 SYDVKM. Written as DNA, the CDR3 is TGTGCCAGACCCCACAGGACAGGTTCCTACGGGTCCTGTTCCTACGAGCAGTACTTC. Its translation is CARPHRTGSYGSCSYEQYF.

Comments on this clonotype: A much bigger clone sits one base away, suggesting this may be a read error. This rearrangement joins TRBV27 to TRBJ1-6, with D unresolved. The germline V and J ends were trimmed by 6 bases and 6 bases, with 12 bases remaining between them. The CDR3 is made up of 14 amino acids. The germline V gene encodes CDR1 MNHEY and CDR2 SMNVEV (reference sequence). DNA of the CDR3: TGTGCCAGCAGCCCAGAGAGGGCTAATTCACCCCTCCACTTT. Amino acid sequence: CASSPERANSPLHF.

This clonotype has only a few counts. The chain joins TRBV20-1 to TRBJ1-5; no firm D call. The CDR3 runs to 12 residues. CDR1 and CDR2 (germline): DFQATT, SNEGSKA (reference sequence). The V and J ends lost 3 bases and 5 bases respectively, with 8 bases between them. The CDR3: CSASRGDQPQHF. The CDR3 DNA reads TGCAGTGCTAGTCGAGGAGATCAGCCCCAGCATTTT.

This clonotype was seen a few times. The chain carries TRBV18 and TRBJ2-7; D is unclear. The ends were cut back, 2 bases at V and 7 bases at J, with 21 bases in the middle. Germline V gene sequence: CDR1 KGHSH, CDR2 LQKENI. There are 16 residues in the CDR3. The CDR3, as DNA: TGTGCCAGCTCACCAAAGCGACCCATTGGTCTCGGGGAGCAGTACTTC. Translation gives CASSPKRPIGLGEQYF.

This clonotype was seen more than once but under ten times. This chain uses TRBV12-3 or TRBV12-4 with TRBJ2-4; 8 bases fit TRBD1. The J segment lost 6 bases and the V segment lost 1 base, leaving 2 bases of the junction unmatched. The CDR3 has 14 amino acids. CDR3 DNA sequence: TGTGCCAGCAGTTTAGACAGGGGGGCAAACATTCAGTACTTC. Amino acids: CASSLDRGANIQYF.

This chain joins TRBV19 and TRBJ2-6; D tentatively fits TRBD1 or TRBD2 (5 bases each). Germline V gene sequence: CDR1 LNHDA, CDR2 SQIVND (reference sequence). The CDR3 has 15 amino acids. V was cut by 5 bases and J by 6 bases, with 14 bases left in between. In DNA form, the CDR3 reads TGTGCCAGTAGTGTAACCGGGACGCAGGCCAACGTCCTGACTTTC. As protein: CASSVTGTQANVLTF.